A selection of T cell receptor beta chains follows, all from one sample in a study of regulatory T cells in long-lasting Graves disease. Each CDR3 protein is one row after TCRdb ran MiXCR on the multiplex PCR reads. This table holds a few hundred thousand distinct CDR3 sequences, 12% found once. These sequences were also reported in another study, on T cells in Graves' hyperthyroidism and ophthalmopathy.

Sequences were derived from peripheral blood mononuclear cells (PBMCs), sampled at new diagnosis, from a patient treated with antithyroid drugs. These receptors came from a woman between 18 and 29 years old with Graves disease. CDR3s include the opening cysteine and the closing phenylalanine or tryptophan. The D gene is left open where the match is weak. Only part of the rows carry a size: once, few, many, or a class if the clone is expanded.

>TRBV2|NA|14|TRBJ2-1|NA
TGTGCCAGCAGTGCAATTGTTTGGGAAAATGAGCAGTTCTTC
CASSAIVWENEQFF
>TRBV7-8|many|14|TRBJ2-1|NA
TGTGCCAGCAGCCCCTTGGCCATCCACAATGAGCAGTTCTTC
CASSPLAIHNEQFF
>TRBV18|many|15|TRBJ1-1|NA
TGTGCCAGCTCACCCCGCGGGCTAATGAACACTGAAGCTTTCTTT
CASSPRGLMNTEAFF
>TRBV19|NA|17|TRBJ1-6|NA
TGTGCCAGTAATACGGCGGGCAGGAGCTCCTATAATTCACCCCTCCACTTT
CASNTAGRSSYNSPLHF
>TRBV10-3|NA|16|TRBJ2-5|TRBD2
TGTGCCATCAGTGCGTATAGACTAGCGGGCGGAGAGACCCAGTACTTC
CAISAYRLAGGETQYF
>TRBV6-5|many|15|TRBJ2-7|NA
TGTGCCAGCAGTTACTCCCTTCGAATCCCTTACGAGCAGTACTTC
CASSYSLRIPYEQYF
>TRBV6-5|many|18|TRBJ2-6|TRBD2
TGTGCCAGCAGTTATCTTTCGGGGGGACTCTCTGGGGCCAACGTCCTGACTTTC
CASSYLSGGLSGANVLTF
>TRBV7-3|many|13|TRBJ2-5|NA
TGTGCCAGCACCTCTCCTTCAGAAGAGACCCAGTACTTC
CASTSPSEETQYF
>TRBV4-1|NA|14|TRBJ1-2|NA
TGCGCCAGCAGCCGGCCTACAGAGAACTATGGCTACACCTTC
CASSRPTENYGYTF
>TRBV3-1|NA|17|TRBJ2-5|NA
TGTGCCAGCAGCCCTAACCCCCTGACTAGGAGGTTGGAGACCCAGTACTTC
CASSPNPLTRRLETQYF
>TRBV9|NA|15|TRBJ1-4|TRBD1
TGTGCCAGCAGCGAGCGACAGGGCGGATCGGAAAAACTGTTTTTT
CASSERQGGSEKLFF
>TRBV7-2|many|14|TRBJ1-6|NA
TGTGCCAGCAGATTTGGAGCCTATAATTCACCCCTCCACTTT
CASRFGAYNSPLHF
>TRBV24-1|many|18|TRBJ2-1|TRBD1
TGTGCCACCAGTGATCGAATTACCGGGACAGGGCAAGAGAATGAGCAGTTCTTC
CATSDRITGTGQENEQFF
>TRBV6-2/TRBV6-3|many|15|TRBJ1-2|NA
TGTGCCAGCAGTTATGTGGAGGGGAGACTTAGTGTCTACACCTTC
CASSYVEGRLSVYTF
>TRBV20-1|many|15|TRBJ2-7|TRBD2
TGCAGTGCTAGGACTGGGACTAGCGGGAAGTACGAGCAGTACTTC
CSARTGTSGKYEQYF
>TRBV3-1|many|17|TRBJ1-3|TRBD1
TGTGCCAGCAGCCAGATGGGACAGGGGAGCTCTGGAAACACCATATATTTT
CASSQMGQGSSGNTIYF
>TRBV12-3/TRBV12-4|many|12|TRBJ1-6|TRBD1
TGTGCCAGCGGCAGGGGGCCTCATCCCCTCCACTTT
CASGRGPHPLHF
>TRBV3-1|many|14|TRBJ1-2|TRBD1
TGTGCCAGCAGCCAATGGGGACAGAGCTATGGCTACACCTTC
CASSQWGQSYGYTF
>TRBV28|NA|14|TRBJ2-1|TRBD2
TGTGCCAGCAGGGGACTAGCGGGGTACGGGGAGCAGTTCTTC
CASRGLAGYGEQFF
>TRBV27|many|15|TRBJ1-1|NA
TGTGCCAGCAGTTTAAGCTCAGGGTTGAACACTGAAGCTTTCTTT
CASSLSSGLNTEAFF
>TRBV20-1|many|12|TRBJ1-6|NA
TGCAGTGCTAATGAGGGGAGGTCACCCCTCCACTTT
CSANEGRSPLHF
>TRBV20-1|NA|14|TRBJ1-3|TRBD1
TGCAGTGCTGCTGGACAGGCGGGGGGAAACACCATATATTTT
CSAAGQAGGNTIYF
>TRBV6-5|many|15|TRBJ1-5|TRBD1
TGTGCCAGCAGTTCCCCGGACAGGGGGCTTCAGCCCCAGCATTTT
CASSSPDRGLQPQHF
>TRBV28|many|17|TRBJ2-2|NA
TGTGCCAGCAGTTTTGTCCTGGACAGCTTTAACACCGGGGAGCTGTTTTTT
CASSFVLDSFNTGELFF
>TRBV29-1|NA|15|TRBJ2-2|TRBD1
TGCAGCGCACGTCCCGGGACAGGGAGCACCGGGGAGCTGTTTTTT
CSARPGTGSTGELFF
>TRBV14|many|15|TRBJ1-2|NA
TGTGCCAGCAGCCCCTTTGGACCAGCCAGTGGTGGCTACACCTTC
CASSPFGPASGGYTF
>TRBV20-1|many|15|TRBJ1-5|NA
TGCAGTGCCCCGAACTTACAGGATTTGGATCAATCCCAGCATTTT
CSAPNLQDLDQSQHF
>TRBV7-6|many|14|TRBJ1-1|NA
TGTGCCAGCAGCTTAGCAGGGACTAACACTGAAGCTTTCTTT
CASSLAGTNTEAFF
>TRBV7-6|few|13|TRBJ2-6|TRBD1
TGTGCGTACCGGGACAGAGAAACCAACGTCCTGACTTTC
CAYRDRETNVLTF
>TRBV27|many|14|TRBJ2-1|NA
TGTGCCAGCAGTCCCTGGGGGGTTGTGAATGAGCAGTTCTTC
CASSPWGVVNEQFF
>TRBV4-3|few|17|TRBJ2-5|NA
TGCGCCAGCAGCCAAGAGCCCAGGGAGTTTACGCGAGAGACCCAGTACTTC
CASSQEPREFTRETQYF
>TRBV20-1|NA|17|TRBJ1-6|NA
TGCAGTGCCGGCCGAAGGACACAGGATGAATATAATTCACCCCTCCACTTT
CSAGRRTQDEYNSPLHF
>TRBV28|many|15|TRBJ1-1|NA
TGTGCCAGCAGTTTAGGGAGCAGGAGAAACACTGAAGCTTTCTTT
CASSLGSRRNTEAFF
>TRBV27|many|15|TRBJ2-1|TRBD1
TGTGCCAGCAGGGACGGGGGACAGGGGATGGATGAGCAGTTCTTC
CASRDGGQGMDEQFF
>TRBV6-1|many|16|TRBJ1-5|NA
TGTGCCATACGGGACCTCCCGTGGGATAGCAATCAGCCCCAGCATTTT
CAIRDLPWDSNQPQHF
>TRBV27|NA|11|TRBJ2-5|NA
TGTGCCAGCGGGGGCCGTGAGACCCAGTACTTC
CASGGRETQYF
>TRBV7-9|NA|16|TRBJ1-3|NA
TGTGCCAGCAGCCCCCCCGGGGGCAGGTCTGGAAACACCATATATTTT
CASSPPGGRSGNTIYF
>TRBV12-3/TRBV12-4|many|13|TRBJ2-5|NA
TGTGCCAGCAGCCCTACAGGGAGGAAGACCCAGTACTTC
CASSPTGRKTQYF
>TRBV12-3/TRBV12-4|many|13|TRBJ2-1|NA
TGTGCCAGCAGTTTAGCCTTGGGAAATGAGCAGTTCTTC
CASSLALGNEQFF
>TRBV15|many|13|TRBJ2-1|NA
TGTGCCACCAGCCCCCCGGGGAGCAATGAGCAGTTCTTC
CATSPPGSNEQFF
>TRBV10-3|NA|14|TRBJ1-1|NA
TGTGCCATCAGTTCCACAGGGTTCGGCACTGAGGCTTTCTTT
CAISSTGFGTEAFF
>TRBV12-3/TRBV12-4|many|13|TRBJ2-3|TRBD1
TGTGCCAGCAGTTACCTAGGGGGCGATACGCAGTATTTT
CASSYLGGDTQYF
>TRBV29-1|many|14|TRBJ2-7|TRBD1
TGCAGCGTGGGTTCGGACAGGAGACCCTACGAGCAGTACTTC
CSVGSDRRPYEQYF
>TRBV6-5|many|13|TRBJ1-2|NA
TGTGCCAGCAGTTACTCGGAGAACAGAGGCTACACCTTC
CASSYSENRGYTF
>TRBV27|many|14|TRBJ2-3|NA
TGTGCCAGCAGTGCTTTCGACGGCGGAGGTACGCAGTATTTT
CASSAFDGGGTQYF
>TRBV11-2|many|17|TRBJ1-1|NA
TGTGCCAGCAGCTTAGTTGAGGGGAGGGTTAAGAACACTGAAGCTTTCTTT
CASSLVEGRVKNTEAFF
>TRBV7-6|NA|15|TRBJ2-2|TRBD1
TGTGCCAGCAGCTTAGTACAGGGGGCGACCGGGGAGCTGTTTTTT
CASSLVQGATGELFF
>TRBV7-2|few|14|TRBJ1-3|NA
TGTGCCAGCAGCCCGGACAGAGTCGGAAACACCATATATTTT
CASSPDRVGNTIYF
>TRBV29-1|NA|13|TRBJ1-2|TRBD1
TGCAGCCTCCGACCACAGGGGGCGAGTGGCTACACCTTC
CSLRPQGASGYTF